One sample yielded the 7 T cell receptor beta chains listed below, sequenced in a study of CD8 T cells in Susac syndrome. With random hexamers, reverse transcription was performed on roughly 0.45 to 1 ug of RNA. TCRdb reanalysed the immunoSEQ multiplex PCR reads using MiXCR and keeps one entry per CDR3 protein. The sample includes 160,000 or so distinct CDR3 sequences, around 95% of them seen just once. Input material: CD8+ T cells from PBMCs. These receptors were collected from a human donor with multiple sclerosis.

The chain recombines TRBV13 with TRBJ2-7; D tentatively fits TRBD1 or TRBD2 (5 bases each). The CDR3 extends over 14 amino acids. Trimming pared 3 bases from V and 1 base from J, leaving 10 bases between. Germline CDR1 reads PRHDT; CDR2 reads FYEKMQ (reference sequence). The CDR3 nucleotides are TGTGCCAGCAGCTTGGGGGTTAGATCCTACGAGCAGTACGTC. Its protein is CASSLGVRSYEQYV.

The chain carries TRBV2 and TRBJ2-1; no clear D. This CDR3 contains 12 residues. Per germline, CDR1 SNHLY and CDR2 FYNNEI. Trimming took off 0 bases at V and 7 bases at J, with 4 bases between the two ends. CDR3 amino acids: CASSEALNEQFF. Written as DNA, the CDR3 is TGTGCCAGCAGTGAAGCTCTGAATGAGCAGTTCTTC.

V and J are TRBV7-9 and TRBJ2-5; the D is unclear. Germline lookup yields CDR1 SEHNR and CDR2 FQNEAQ (reference sequence). The CDR3 spans 10 residues. V was clipped by 11 bases and J by 5 bases, with 9 bases between them. The CDR3 coding sequence is TGTGCCTCCAGTTCGGAGACCCAGTACTTC. Its protein product is CASSSETQYF.

The gene calls are TRBV27 and TRBJ2-1; D unclear. This CDR3 is built from 16 residues. V lost 7 bases, J lost 0 bases, and 16 bases lay in between. Germline-derived CDR1 and CDR2 are MNHEY and SMNVEV (reference sequence). The CDR3 bases are TGTGCCAGCAACCCTGTCCATCTGAGCTCCTACAATGAGCAGTTCTTC. Protein: CASNPVHLSSYNEQFF.

This chain uses TRBV5-6 with TRBJ1-1; unclear D gene. The V and J ends lost 1 base and 4 bases respectively, with 8 bases between them. Germline-derived CDR1 and CDR2 are SGHDT and YYEEEE. The CDR3 contains 13 residues. CDR3 sequence: CASSLWGTTEAFF. The CDR3 bases are TGTGCCAGCAGCTTGTGGGGTACCACTGAAGCTTTCTTT.

This chain connects TRBV27 to TRBJ2-7; D is undetermined. V lost 8 bases, J lost 2 bases, and 16 bases lay in between. The CDR3 loop spans 14 amino acids. Germline CDR1 reads MNHEY; CDR2 reads SMNVEV (reference sequence). The CDR3: CASRFIGRAYEQYF. Here the CDR3 DNA reads TGTGCCAGCCGCTTCATAGGACGGGCCTACGAGCAGTACTTC.

This clonotype was found once. The chain uses TRBV18 and TRBJ2-1; TRBD2 aligns across 8 bases. The CDR3 runs 17 residues. Unmatched junction bases numbered 12, after V lost 1 base and J lost 7 bases. From germline, CDR1 is KGHSH and CDR2 LQKENI. CDR3 sequence reads: CASSPRRGSGGTNEQFF. For the CDR3, the DNA is TGTGCCAGCTCACCACGGCGGGGAAGCGGGGGCACGAATGAGCAGTTCTTC. The full variable domain, in which reference TRBV18 and TRBJ2-1 provide the parts outside the CDR3, is NAGVMQNPRHLVRRRGQEARLRCSPMKGHSHVYWYRQLPEEGLKFMVYLQKENIIDESGMPKERFSAEFPKEGPSILRIQQVVRGDSAAYFCASSPRRGSGGTNEQFFGPGTRLTVL.